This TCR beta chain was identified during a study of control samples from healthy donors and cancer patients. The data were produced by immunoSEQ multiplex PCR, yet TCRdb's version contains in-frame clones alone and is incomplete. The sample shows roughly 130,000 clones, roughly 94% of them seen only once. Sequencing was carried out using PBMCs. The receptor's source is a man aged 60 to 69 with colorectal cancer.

The CDR3: CAFAGTGNQSEKLFF. CDR3 coding DNA: TGTGCCTTTGCCGGGACGGGAAATCAAAGTGAAAAACTGTTTTTT. The rearrangement links TRBV30 to TRBJ1-4; a possible D gene is TRBD1 (5 bases). CDR1 and CDR2 (germline): GTSNPN, SVGIG (reference sequence). With 7 bases removed from V and 7 bases from J, the gap between germline ends came to 22 bases. This CDR3 is built from 15 residues.